The present T cell receptor beta chain was sequenced within a study of blood T cell repertoires in COVID-19. TCRdb's copy holds only in-frame clones and misses some; the assay was immunoSEQ multiplex PCR. The table shows about 250,000 clones, with approximately 84% occurring only once. Sequencing used PBMCs or T cells enriched from blood (not recorded which). The origin of this receptor is a young man who had recovered from COVID-19.

Here the CDR3 reads CASTRGPAPYNEQFF. CDR3 in DNA: TGTGCCAGCACTCGAGGCCCAGCACCCTACAATGAGCAGTTCTTC. The chain couples TRBV28 to TRBJ2-1, with no clear D. Germline V gene sequence: CDR1 MDHEN, CDR2 SYDVKM. V was trimmed by 7 bases and J by 2 bases, leaving 15 bases between them. This CDR3 has 15 residues.